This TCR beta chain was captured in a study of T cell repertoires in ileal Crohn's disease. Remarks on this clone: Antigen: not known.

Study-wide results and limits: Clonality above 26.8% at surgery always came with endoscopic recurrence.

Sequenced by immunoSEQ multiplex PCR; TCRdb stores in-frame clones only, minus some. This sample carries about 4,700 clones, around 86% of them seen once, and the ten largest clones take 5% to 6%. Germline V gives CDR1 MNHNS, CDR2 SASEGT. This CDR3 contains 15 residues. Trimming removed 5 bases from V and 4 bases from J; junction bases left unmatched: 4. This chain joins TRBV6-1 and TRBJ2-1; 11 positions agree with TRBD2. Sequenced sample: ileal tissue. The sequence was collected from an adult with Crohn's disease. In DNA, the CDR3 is TGTGCCAGCAGTAAACTAGCGGGAGATTACAATGAGCAGTTCTTC. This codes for CASSKLAGDYNEQFF.